The 9 T cell receptor beta chains below all came from one sample that was sequenced in a study of blood T cell repertoires in COVID-19. Profiled with immunoSEQ multiplex PCR; TCRdb holds only in-frame clones, not every one. The table has some 66,000 clones, around 82% seen once; the top ten hold 5% to 7.5%. The sample consisted of peripheral blood. The source is a man aged 55 to 70 with acute or convalescent COVID-19.

This chain uses TRBV10-3 with TRBJ2-2; D possibly corresponds to TRBD1 (6 bases). V shed 3 bases and J shed 0 bases, with 20 bases lying between them. There are 19 residues in the CDR3. Germline CDR1 is ENHRY and CDR2 is SYGVKD. CDR3 nucleotides: TGTGCCATCAGTGAACGTGTAGGGGGTTCTTATACGAACACCGGGGAGCTGTTTTTT. Translating gives CAISERVGGSYTNTGELFF.

The rearrangement joins TRBV23-1 to TRBJ1-5; D remains unclear. TRBV23-1 is an ORF; its function is uncertain. Trimming left V 7 bases short and J 5 bases short, with 18 bases between. The CDR3 is made up of 15 amino acids. Here the CDR3 DNA reads TGCGCCAGCATCAGACCGGGAGGGCGCGATCAGCCCCAGCATTTT. Encoded protein: CASIRPGGRDQPQHF.

This clone occurred a few times. The chain combines TRBV24-1 with TRBJ2-1; D is undetermined. Germline V gene data show CDR1 as KGHDR and CDR2 as SFDVKD. V gave up 5 bases and J gave up 0 bases, with 16 bases separating them. The CDR3 is 17 amino acids. The CDR3 DNA follows: TGTGCCACCAGTGCCACTTCAAGCTGGAGCTCCTACAATGAGCAGTTCTTC. Translating gives CATSATSSWSSYNEQFF.

The chain is built from TRBV4-3 and TRBJ2-2; possibly TRBD1 for D (6 bases). This CDR3 has 15 amino acids. Trimming took 5 bases from V and 5 from J, leaving 15 bases between them. Germline lookup yields CDR1 LGHNA and CDR2 YSLEER. The CDR3 protein is CASSKNREETGELFF. CDR3 bases: TGCGCCAGCAGCAAAAACAGGGAAGAGACCGGGGAGCTGTTTTTT.

V gene TRBV27 combines with J gene TRBJ2-4, with D maybe TRBD2 (6 bases). CDR1 is MNHEY and CDR2 is SMNVEV in the germline V gene (reference sequence). The CDR3 sequence is 13 residues long. With 4 bases removed from V and 5 bases from J, the gap between germline ends came to 9 bases. The CDR3 loop is CASSWRGENIQYF. Here the CDR3 DNA reads TGTGCCAGCAGTTGGCGGGGAGAAAACATTCAGTACTTC.

The CDR3 reads CASSNRVSYEQYF. DNA for the CDR3: TGTGCCAGCAGCAACCGGGTTTCCTACGAGCAGTACTTC. The chain uses TRBV21-1 and TRBJ2-7; the table gives TRBD2 as D, unverified against the DNA. TRBV21-1 is a listed pseudogene. CDR3 length equals 13 residues.

The chain carries TRBV6-6 and TRBJ1-6, with D perhaps TRBD1 (5 bases). Germline CDR1 is MNHNY and CDR2 is SVGAGI (reference sequence). V was trimmed by 8 bases and J by 7 bases, leaving 18 bases between them. This CDR3 comprises 15 residues. The CDR3 sequence is CASQREGISNSPLHF. The CDR3 bases are TGTGCCAGCCAAAGGGAGGGGATCTCAAATTCACCCCTCCACTTT.

This rearrangement joins TRBV4-3 to TRBJ1-3; D is perhaps TRBD1 (5 bases). With 2 bases removed from V and 1 base from J, the gap between germline ends came to 15 bases. The CDR3 length is 17 residues. Germline V gene lookup returns CDR1 LGHNA and CDR2 YSLEER. CDR3 residues: CASSQSQGIGSGNTIYF. For the CDR3, the DNA is TGCGCCAGCAGCCAATCCCAGGGCATAGGATCTGGAAACACCATATATTTT.

V is TRBV2 and J is TRBJ1-2, with 7 bases lining up with TRBD1. The V segment lost 5 bases and the J segment 2 bases; nucleotides outside the gene matches: 8. The CDR3 sequence is 15 residues long. Germline values: CDR1 SNHLY, CDR2 FYNNEI. The chain's CDR3 is CASSNKQGRNYGYTF. The CDR3 nucleotides read TGTGCCAGCAGTAACAAACAGGGGAGAAACTATGGCTACACCTTC.